These T cell receptor beta chains were read from a single sample in a study of T cell responses to AZD1222 COVID-19 vaccine. The data were produced by immunoSEQ multiplex PCR, yet TCRdb's version contains in-frame clones alone and is incomplete. The sample yields 150,000 or so clones, approximately 91% seen once. The material was peripheral blood, obtained 28 days after the second AZD1222 dose. The receptors were sampled from an adult who received the AZD1222 COVID-19 vaccine. Each CDR3 is given with its conserved first and last residue. Each record gives: J gene, clone size, V gene, D gene, CDR3 protein, CDR3 DNA. The D gene is left open where the match is weak. Size values are once, few and many counts, or a class for expanded clones, and some rows have none.

J gene: TRBJ1-1
clone size: -
V gene: TRBV18
D gene: -
CDR3 protein: CASSQNGFEAFF
CDR3 DNA: TGTGCCAGCTCACAGAATGGGTTCGAAGCTTTCTTT

J gene: TRBJ2-2
clone size: -
V gene: TRBV7-9
D gene: -
CDR3 protein: CASSLSRNTGELFF
CDR3 DNA: TGTGCCAGCAGCTTATCCCGGAACACCGGGGAGCTGTTTTTT

J gene: TRBJ2-1
clone size: -
V gene: TRBV5-1
D gene: TRBD2
CDR3 protein: CASSFGGTSYNEQFF
CDR3 DNA: TGCGCCAGCAGCTTCGGGGGGACTTCCTACAATGAGCAGTTCTTC

J gene: TRBJ2-3
clone size: -
V gene: TRBV12-3/TRBV12-4
D gene: -
CDR3 protein: CASTPNPTDTQYF
CDR3 DNA: TGTGCCAGCACCCCCAACCCCACAGATACGCAGTATTTT

J gene: TRBJ2-6
clone size: -
V gene: TRBV7-8
D gene: -
CDR3 protein: CASSSRASSGANVLTF
CDR3 DNA: TGTGCCAGCAGCTCCAGAGCCTCCTCTGGGGCCAACGTCCTGACTTTC

J gene: TRBJ2-1
clone size: -
V gene: TRBV4-1
D gene: TRBD1
CDR3 protein: CASSHRNFRDRGGDEQFF
CDR3 DNA: TGCGCCAGCAGCCATCGAAACTTCCGGGACAGGGGCGGGGATGAGCAGTTCTTC

J gene: TRBJ2-7
clone size: -
V gene: TRBV2
D gene: TRBD2
CDR3 protein: CASLVSLTSGSYEQYF
CDR3 DNA: TGTGCCAGCCTCGTAAGTTTGACTAGCGGCTCCTACGAGCAGTACTTC

J gene: TRBJ2-1
clone size: -
V gene: TRBV2
D gene: -
CDR3 protein: CASKVSTVEQFF
CDR3 DNA: TGTGCCAGCAAGGTTTCGACGGTTGAGCAGTTCTTC

J gene: TRBJ2-2
clone size: once
V gene: TRBV7-3
D gene: -
CDR3 protein: CASSLNPDTGELFF
CDR3 DNA: TGTGCCAGCAGCTTAAATCCGGACACCGGGGAGCTGTTTTTT

J gene: TRBJ1-5
clone size: -
V gene: TRBV19
D gene: -
CDR3 protein: CASSAYKFSNQPQHF
CDR3 DNA: TGTGCCAGTAGTGCTTACAAGTTTAGCAATCAGCCCCAGCATTTT

J gene: TRBJ2-3
clone size: -
V gene: TRBV7-2
D gene: -
CDR3 protein: CASSLGEGLTDTDTQYF
CDR3 DNA: TGTGCCAGCAGCTTAGGTGAAGGACTGACGGACACAGATACGCAGTATTTT

J gene: TRBJ1-5
clone size: once
V gene: TRBV5-1
D gene: -
CDR3 protein: CASSLTGTSNQPQHF
CDR3 DNA: TGCGCCAGCAGCTTGACCGGGACTAGCAATCAGCCCCAGCATTTT

J gene: TRBJ1-1
clone size: -
V gene: TRBV6-2/TRBV6-3
D gene: TRBD1
CDR3 protein: CASSHDRAMGEVTEAFF
CDR3 DNA: TGTGCCAGCAGCCATGACAGGGCAATGGGTGAAGTCACTGAAGCTTTCTTT

J gene: TRBJ2-7
clone size: -
V gene: TRBV19
D gene: TRBD2
CDR3 protein: CASEASGSSYEQYF
CDR3 DNA: TGTGCCAGTGAGGCTAGCGGCAGCTCCTACGAGCAGTACTTC

J gene: TRBJ1-6
clone size: -
V gene: TRBV3-1/TRBV3-2
D gene: -
CDR3 protein: CASSPAPGHSPLHF
CDR3 DNA: TGTGCCAGCAGCCCCGCCCCCGGGCATTCACCCCTCCACTTT

J gene: TRBJ2-2
clone size: -
V gene: TRBV10-3
D gene: TRBD1
CDR3 protein: CAIPRGTGTANTGELFF
CDR3 DNA: TGTGCCATCCCTAGAGGGACCGGGACAGCGAACACCGGGGAGCTGTTTTTT

J gene: TRBJ1-2
clone size: -
V gene: TRBV4-3
D gene: TRBD1
CDR3 protein: CASSQERGQGLAGYGYTF
CDR3 DNA: TGCGCCAGCAGCCAAGAAAGGGGACAGGGGTTGGCTGGCTATGGCTACACCTTC

J gene: TRBJ1-3
clone size: -
V gene: TRBV18
D gene: -
CDR3 protein: CASSPDRTSGNTIYF
CDR3 DNA: TGTGCCAGCTCTCCGGACCGAACCTCTGGAAACACCATATATTTT

J gene: TRBJ2-3
clone size: -
V gene: TRBV12-3/TRBV12-4
D gene: TRBD2
CDR3 protein: CASSLSSGGAQYF
CDR3 DNA: TGTGCCAGCAGTTTATCTAGCGGGGGAGCGCAGTATTTT

J gene: TRBJ2-7
clone size: -
V gene: TRBV7-9
D gene: TRBD1
CDR3 protein: CASSLAPGQAYEQYF
CDR3 DNA: TGTGCCAGCAGCTTAGCGCCGGGACAGGCCTACGAGCAGTACTTC

J gene: TRBJ1-1
clone size: once
V gene: TRBV4-2
D gene: -
CDR3 protein: CASSQDWGRTNTEAFF
CDR3 DNA: TGTGCCAGCAGCCAAGATTGGGGCAGGACGAACACTGAAGCTTTCTTT

J gene: TRBJ2-5
clone size: -
V gene: TRBV5-1
D gene: TRBD1
CDR3 protein: CASSLDRGREGETQYF
CDR3 DNA: TGCGCCAGCAGCTTGGACAGGGGGCGTGAAGGGGAGACCCAGTACTTC

J gene: TRBJ1-2
clone size: -
V gene: TRBV7-2
D gene: -
CDR3 protein: CASSVNRETTNYGYTF
CDR3 DNA: TGTGCCAGCAGCGTAAACAGGGAGACTACTAACTATGGCTACACCTTC

J gene: TRBJ1-2
clone size: -
V gene: TRBV3-1/TRBV3-2
D gene: TRBD1
CDR3 protein: CASSQVSGGAGGGYTF
CDR3 DNA: TGTGCCAGCAGCCAAGTTTCTGGTGGAGCAGGGGGCGGGTATACCTTC

J gene: TRBJ2-2
clone size: -
V gene: TRBV19
D gene: -
CDR3 protein: CASSSRGAGELFF
CDR3 DNA: TGTGCCAGTAGTTCCAGGGGTGCCGGGGAGCTGTTTTTT

J gene: TRBJ2-7
clone size: -
V gene: TRBV18
D gene: -
CDR3 protein: CASSRQDSRRYEQYF
CDR3 DNA: TGTGCCAGCTCACGGCAGGACAGTCGAAGGTACGAGCAGTACTTC

J gene: TRBJ1-1
clone size: once
V gene: TRBV15
D gene: TRBD1
CDR3 protein: CATSRQGDTEAFF
CDR3 DNA: TGTGCCACCAGCAGACAGGGGGACACTGAAGCTTTCTTT

J gene: TRBJ2-1
clone size: -
V gene: TRBV7-6
D gene: TRBD1
CDR3 protein: CASSLGGQYNEQFF
CDR3 DNA: TGTGCCAGCAGCTTAGGGGGACAGTACAATGAGCAGTTCTTC

J gene: TRBJ1-6
clone size: -
V gene: TRBV5-6
D gene: -
CDR3 protein: CASINWGGSGSPLHF
CDR3 DNA: TGTGCCAGCATCAACTGGGGGGGCTCCGGGTCACCCCTCCACTTT

J gene: TRBJ1-6
clone size: -
V gene: TRBV5-6
D gene: TRBD1
CDR3 protein: CASSLLWGDRVGSPLHF
CDR3 DNA: TGTGCCAGCAGCTTGTTGTGGGGGGACAGGGTTGGTTCACCCCTCCACTTT

J gene: TRBJ1-1
clone size: -
V gene: TRBV6-1
D gene: -
CDR3 protein: CASSESPNGAEAFF
CDR3 DNA: TGTGCCAGCAGTGAATCCCCTAACGGGGCTGAAGCTTTCTTT

J gene: TRBJ1-3
clone size: -
V gene: TRBV2
D gene: -
CDR3 protein: CASRRLPGREIRNTIYF
CDR3 DNA: TGTGCCAGCAGGCGATTGCCGGGCCGGGAGATACGAAACACCATATATTTT

J gene: TRBJ1-2
clone size: -
V gene: TRBV9
D gene: TRBD1
CDR3 protein: CASSYRDSITYGYTF
CDR3 DNA: TGTGCCAGCAGCTACAGGGACAGCATTACCTATGGCTACACCTTC

J gene: TRBJ1-2
clone size: -
V gene: TRBV6-5
D gene: TRBD1
CDR3 protein: CASSSTGALGYTF
CDR3 DNA: TGTGCCAGCAGTTCCACAGGGGCGCTTGGCTACACCTTC

J gene: TRBJ2-7
clone size: -
V gene: TRBV5-8
D gene: TRBD2
CDR3 protein: CASSLGLAGGYEQYF
CDR3 DNA: TGTGCCAGCAGCTTGGGACTAGCGGGAGGGTACGAGCAGTACTTC

J gene: TRBJ2-1
clone size: -
V gene: TRBV18
D gene: -
CDR3 protein: CASSPLANPSNEQFF
CDR3 DNA: TGTGCCAGCTCACCCCTAGCGAATCCTTCCAATGAGCAGTTCTTC

J gene: TRBJ1-6
clone size: -
V gene: TRBV6-1
D gene: TRBD1
CDR3 protein: CASSVNPGGQGSRYNSPLHF
CDR3 DNA: TGTGCCAGCAGTGTCAATCCGGGGGGACAGGGGTCGAGATATAATTCACCCCTCCACTTT

J gene: TRBJ1-4
clone size: -
V gene: TRBV7-9
D gene: -
CDR3 protein: CASSLAGAGEKLFF
CDR3 DNA: TGTGCCAGCAGCTTAGCAGGGGCGGGTGAAAAACTGTTTTTT

J gene: TRBJ2-2
clone size: -
V gene: TRBV4-1
D gene: -
CDR3 protein: CASSQDTGFNTGELFF
CDR3 DNA: TGCGCCAGCAGCCAAGATACAGGGTTTAACACCGGGGAGCTGTTTTTT

J gene: TRBJ1-3
clone size: -
V gene: TRBV27
D gene: -
CDR3 protein: CASSLFGLSGNTIYF
CDR3 DNA: TGTGCCAGCAGTTTATTCGGCCTATCTGGAAACACCATATATTTT

J gene: TRBJ2-7
clone size: -
V gene: TRBV24-1
D gene: -
CDR3 protein: CATSEKGSLYEQYF
CDR3 DNA: TGTGCCACCAGTGAAAAGGGCTCCCTCTACGAGCAGTACTTC

J gene: TRBJ1-2
clone size: -
V gene: TRBV15
D gene: TRBD1
CDR3 protein: CATSRGQGLNGYTF
CDR3 DNA: TGTGCCACCAGCAGAGGACAGGGGTTGAATGGCTACACCTTC

J gene: TRBJ1-6
clone size: -
V gene: TRBV27
D gene: -
CDR3 protein: CASSLSSGTPNSPLHF
CDR3 DNA: TGTGCCAGCAGTTTATCCAGTGGGACACCTAATTCACCCCTCCACTTT

J gene: TRBJ1-5
clone size: -
V gene: TRBV3-1/TRBV3-2
D gene: -
CDR3 protein: CASSPDGSNQPQHF
CDR3 DNA: TGTGCCAGCAGCCCAGACGGTAGCAATCAGCCCCAGCATTTT

J gene: TRBJ1-5
clone size: -
V gene: TRBV12-5
D gene: -
CDR3 protein: CASGWQFNQPQHF
CDR3 DNA: TGTGCTAGTGGCTGGCAGTTTAATCAGCCCCAGCATTTT

J gene: TRBJ1-2
clone size: -
V gene: TRBV5-5
D gene: -
CDR3 protein: CASSLITDSAYYGYTF
CDR3 DNA: TGTGCCAGCAGCTTGATTACGGACAGTGCTTACTATGGCTACACCTTC

J gene: TRBJ2-2
clone size: -
V gene: TRBV13
D gene: TRBD2
CDR3 protein: CASSLRLAGESGELFF
CDR3 DNA: TGTGCCAGCAGCTTAAGGCTAGCGGGAGAGAGCGGGGAGCTGTTTTTT

J gene: TRBJ1-5
clone size: -
V gene: TRBV7-8
D gene: -
CDR3 protein: CASSGGDQGGNQPQHF
CDR3 DNA: TGTGCCAGCAGCGGGGGGGATCAGGGAGGAAATCAGCCCCAGCATTTT

J gene: TRBJ2-1
clone size: -
V gene: TRBV2
D gene: -
CDR3 protein: CASTGIPEGEQFF
CDR3 DNA: TGTGCCAGCACCGGGATCCCTGAGGGTGAGCAGTTCTTC

J gene: TRBJ2-7
clone size: -
V gene: TRBV7-3
D gene: TRBD1
CDR3 protein: CASSLQGTGYDEQYF
CDR3 DNA: TGTGCCAGCAGCTTACAGGGGACAGGGTACGACGAGCAGTACTTC

J gene: TRBJ1-2
clone size: -
V gene: TRBV7-2
D gene: -
CDR3 protein: CASSPPDRTYGYTF
CDR3 DNA: TGTGCCAGCAGCCCCCCGGACAGAACCTATGGCTACACCTTC

J gene: TRBJ1-2
clone size: -
V gene: TRBV9
D gene: -
CDR3 protein: CASSPMGEGANYGYTF
CDR3 DNA: TGTGCCAGCAGCCCCATGGGTGAGGGCGCAAACTATGGCTACACCTTC

J gene: TRBJ1-2
clone size: -
V gene: TRBV24-1
D gene: -
CDR3 protein: CATSDDGYGYTF
CDR3 DNA: TGTGCCACCAGTGACGACGGCTATGGCTACACCTTC

J gene: TRBJ2-7
clone size: -
V gene: TRBV27
D gene: TRBD1
CDR3 protein: CASRPGQVDFYEQYF
CDR3 DNA: TGTGCCAGCAGACCCGGACAGGTTGATTTCTACGAGCAGTACTTC

J gene: TRBJ2-1
clone size: -
V gene: TRBV10-3
D gene: -
CDR3 protein: CAIRSEDNEQFF
CDR3 DNA: TGTGCCATCAGGTCTGAGGACAATGAGCAGTTCTTC

J gene: TRBJ2-2
clone size: -
V gene: TRBV3-1/TRBV3-2
D gene: TRBD2
CDR3 protein: CASSQGRGADTGELFF
CDR3 DNA: TGTGCCAGCAGCCAAGGGCGGGGGGCCGACACCGGGGAGCTGTTTTTT